One sample yielded the 25 T cell receptor beta chains listed below, sequenced in a study of control samples from healthy donors and cancer patients. Sequenced by immunoSEQ multiplex PCR; TCRdb stores in-frame clones only, minus some. The repertoire holds over 200,000 clones, over 75% seen once, with less than 15% in the top ten. The sequenced sample consisted of PBMCs. All receptors derive from a woman aged 55-75 years with lung cancer.

The chain is built from TRBV5-1 and TRBJ2-2; a possible D gene is TRBD2 (5 bases). The germline CDR1 and CDR2 sequences are SGHRS and YFSETQ. The CDR3 has 15 amino acids. V shed 4 bases and J shed 7 bases, with 17 bases lying between them. CDR3 nucleotides: TGCGCCAGCAGCCCGTCCCACATTCGGGGCGGGGAGCTGTTTTTT. This sequence encodes CASSPSHIRGGELFF.

The V call is TRBV19, the J call TRBJ1-1; TRBD1 agrees at 9 bases. This CDR3 comprises 15 residues. Germline V gene lookup returns CDR1 LNHDA and CDR2 SQIVND (reference sequence). V lost 5 bases and J lost 5; bases outside the gene matches: 9. CDR3 residues: CASSPMTGGLTEAFF. The CDR3 region has the DNA TGTGCCAGTAGTCCGATGACAGGGGGGTTGACTGAAGCTTTCTTT.

The chain carries TRBV2 and TRBJ1-3; D is unclear. Germline V gene sequence: CDR1 SNHLY, CDR2 FYNNEI. V lost 8 bases and J lost 0, with 8 bases in between. The CDR3 has 13 amino acids. CDR3 nucleotide sequence: TGTGCCAGCGGCAGCAGCTCTGGAAACACCATATATTTT. Translation: CASGSSSGNTIYF.

The chain combines TRBV3-1 (or the pseudogene TRBV3-2) with TRBJ1-1; TRBD1 matches at 7 bases. V shed 2 bases, J shed 7 bases, and the junction held 7 bases outside the gene matches. Germline V CDR1 and CDR2: LGHDT, YNNKEL (reference sequence). This CDR3 comprises 14 residues. This CDR3 is CASSQTYGTVEAFF. The CDR3 DNA follows: TGTGCCAGCAGCCAAACGTACGGGACAGTTGAAGCTTTCTTT.

V and J are TRBV5-1 and TRBJ2-3; D may be TRBD1 (6 bases). Trimming stripped 6 bases from V and 2 bases from J, with 13 bases between. The CDR3 has 14 residues. CDR1 is SGHRS, CDR2 YFSETQ, per germline. DNA for the CDR3: TGCGCCAGCACCTCCGACAGGATCACAGATACGCAGTATTTT. Translated: CASTSDRITDTQYF. The entire variable domain, with the rest obtained from reference TRBV5-1 and TRBJ2-3, is as follows: KAGVTQTPRYLIKTRGQQVTLSCSPISGHRSVSWYQQTPGQGLQFLFEYFSETQRNKGNFPGRFSGRQFSNSRSEMNVSTLELGDSALYLCASTSDRITDTQYFGPGTRLTVL.

Many counts were recorded for this clone. This chain connects TRBV7-2 to TRBJ2-1; 15 bases map to TRBD2. The CDR3 has 17 amino acids. V dropped 5 bases and J dropped 4; count of bases not matched to a gene: 6. Germline values: CDR1 SGHTA, CDR2 FQGNSA. This CDR3 is CASSIRTSGGAYNEQFF. For the CDR3, the DNA is TGTGCCAGCAGCATCCGGACTAGCGGGGGGGCTTACAATGAGCAGTTCTTC.

This chain connects TRBV5-8 to TRBJ1-4; tentative D call: TRBD1 (5 bases). The CDR3 covers 14 residues. The V end was cut by 2 bases, the J end by 9 bases, with 14 bases between. CDR1 and CDR2 (germline): SGHTS, YDEGEE. CDR3 amino acids: CASSFPGEGKKLFF. CDR3 bases: TGTGCCAGCAGCTTCCCGGGGGAGGGTAAAAAACTGTTTTTT.

This chain links TRBV7-8 with TRBJ1-1; D is unresolved. V lost 5 bases and J 0 bases, leaving 10 bases between the germline ends. Germline CDR1 and CDR2: SGHVS and FQNEAQ. This CDR3 contains 14 residues. The CDR3: CASSPQIMNTEAFF. CDR3 coding DNA: TGTGCCAGCAGCCCCCAAATAATGAACACTGAAGCTTTCTTT.

The rearrangement joins TRBV5-1 to TRBJ1-1; 10 bases are shared with TRBD1. With V trimmed by 6 bases and J by 5 bases, 7 bases remained unmatched. Germline V gives CDR1 SGHRS, CDR2 YFSETQ. This CDR3 has 14 residues. CDR3 residues: CASTPGQGLTEAFF. The CDR3 bases are TGCGCCAGCACTCCGGGACAGGGGTTAACTGAAGCTTTCTTT.

This sequence joins TRBV4-2 and TRBJ1-6; D is possibly TRBD1 (6 bases). Trimming pared 1 base from V and 7 bases from J, leaving 14 bases between. CDR1 LGHNA and CDR2 YNFKEQ come from the germline V gene. This CDR3 spans 16 amino acids. The CDR3 DNA sequence: TGTGCCAGCAGCCAAGTCTTTGGGCAGGGGAATTCACCCCTCCACTTT. Its translation: CASSQVFGQGNSPLHF.

The chain employs TRBV7-3 and TRBJ2-2, with 8 positions matching TRBD2. Germline CDR1 is SGHTA and CDR2 is FQGTGA. V lost 4 bases to trimming and J lost 4 bases; unmatched junction nucleotides: 11. This CDR3 is built from 17 residues. The CDR3 loop is CASSSRPGLGSTGELFF. The CDR3 DNA reads TGTGCCAGCAGCTCGAGGCCGGGACTAGGTAGCACCGGGGAGCTGTTTTTT.

The V call is TRBV6-5, the J call TRBJ1-4; possibly TRBD1 for D (6 bases). Per germline, CDR1 MNHEY and CDR2 SVGAGI. Trimming took 7 bases from V and 6 from J, leaving 18 bases between them. CDR3 length: 15 residues. The CDR3 protein is CASTQWGAGDEKLFF. The DNA for the CDR3 is TGTGCCAGCACCCAGTGGGGGGCCGGCGATGAAAAACTGTTTTTT.

This clone was found once. The rearrangement uses TRBV11-2 and TRBJ2-3, with D unresolved. This CDR3 spans 12 amino acids. V lost 1 base and J 6 bases, leaving 5 bases between the germline ends. The germline V gene has CDR1 SGHAT and CDR2 FQNNGV. CDR3 bases: TGTGCCAGCAGCTTAGGGCCCGATACGCAGTATTTT. Residues: CASSLGPDTQYF.

V and J are TRBV20-1 and TRBJ2-1; possibly TRBD2 for D (7 bases). Germline V lookup: CDR1 DFQATT, CDR2 SNEGSKA (reference sequence). This CDR3 contains 18 residues. V was clipped by 3 bases and J by 9 bases, with 30 bases between them. CDR3 in amino acids: CSASRSGTAGAGKGEQFF. The DNA of the CDR3 is TGCAGTGCTAGTCGAAGTGGGACGGCGGGGGCAGGAAAGGGTGAGCAGTTCTTC.

This clone was seen a handful of times. V usage is TRBV5-1 and J usage is TRBJ1-5; TRBD1 might be the D (6 bases). The CDR3 totals 14 residues. V lost 4 bases, J lost 0 bases, and 8 bases lay in between. Germline V lookup: CDR1 SGHRS, CDR2 YFSETQ. The CDR3 DNA follows: TGCGCCAGCAGCGGGGGGCCTAGCAATCAGCCCCAGCATTTT. This sequence encodes CASSGGPSNQPQHF.

This chain joins TRBV18 and TRBJ2-3; the D is unclear. The V and J ends lost 4 bases and 0 bases respectively, with 5 bases between them. The CDR3 is 13 amino acids. CDR1 and CDR2 (germline): KGHSH, LQKENI. CDR3 sequence (DNA): TGTGCCAGCTCACGTTCTAGCACAGATACGCAGTATTTT. Protein sequence: CASSRSSTDTQYF.

This rearrangement joins TRBV7-3 to TRBJ2-1, with TRBD2 matching over 14 bases. This CDR3 contains 17 residues. V lost 4 bases to trimming and J lost 7 bases; unmatched junction nucleotides: 9. Germline V gene sequence: CDR1 SGHTA, CDR2 FQGTGA. The DNA of the CDR3 is TGTGCCAGCAGCTCGACGGGACTAGCGGGAGAGGGTAATGAGCAGTTCTTC. Its protein is CASSSTGLAGEGNEQFF. Full variable domain (missing parts from reference TRBV7-3 and TRBJ2-1): GAGVSQTPSNKVTEKGKYVELRCDPISGHTALYWYRQSLGQGPEFLIYFQGTGAADDSGLPNDRFFAVRPEGSVSTLKIQRTERGDSAVYLCASSSTGLAGEGNEQFFGPGTRLTVL.

The chain links TRBV7-6 to TRBJ2-3, with D possibly matching TRBD2 (6 bases). Germline CDR1 reads SGHVS; CDR2 reads FNYEAQ. The CDR3 spans 17 residues. V gave up 0 bases and J gave up 0 bases, with 13 bases separating them. The CDR3 bases are TGTGCCAGCAGCTTAGCCCTAGGCGGGATTAGCACAGATACGCAGTATTTT. It is translated as CASSLALGGISTDTQYF.

To note about this clone: Additional DNA sequences in this sample encode the identical CDR3. V and J are TRBV5-1 and TRBJ1-1; D uncertain. Germline V CDR1 and CDR2: SGHRS, YFSETQ. The V end lost 0 bases, the J end lost 1 base, and 7 bases lay between the germline ends. The CDR3 length is 14 residues. CDR3 sequence (DNA): TGCGCCAGCAGCTTGGTGCCGGAGAACACTGAAGCTTTCTTT. It translates to CASSLVPENTEAFF.

This chain joins TRBV7-2 and TRBJ2-2; 9 nucleotides line up with TRBD2. Trimming cost V 4 bases and J 3 bases; bases outside gene matches: 9. Germline CDR1 and CDR2: SGHTA and FQGNSA. The CDR3 covers 17 residues. The CDR3 loop reads CASSSPRGRADTGELFF. In DNA, the CDR3 is TGTGCCAGCAGCTCCCCTCGCGGGAGGGCGGACACCGGGGAGCTGTTTTTT. Drawing the rest from reference TRBV7-2 and TRBJ2-2, the complete variable domain is GAGVSQSPSNKVTEKGKDVELRCDPISGHTALYWYRQSLGQGLEFLIYFQGNSAPDKSGLPSDRFSAERTGGSVSTLTIQRTQQEDSAVYLCASSSPRGRADTGELFFGEGSRLTVL.

This clone was detected only a few times. This rearrangement joins TRBV19 to TRBJ2-2; tentatively, D is TRBD1 (6 bases). The CDR3 contains 15 residues. CDR1 LNHDA and CDR2 SQIVND come from the germline V gene (reference sequence). Trimming stripped 3 bases from V and 3 bases from J, with 11 bases between. CDR3 coding DNA: TGTGCCAGTAGTATTGGGTGGGGGCACACCGGGGAGCTGTTTTTT. Translated, it gives CASSIGWGHTGELFF.

The chain uses TRBV7-8 and TRBJ2-1; TRBD1 agrees at 7 bases. Germline V gives CDR1 SGHVS, CDR2 FQNEAQ. V dropped 5 bases and J dropped 4; count of bases not matched to a gene: 8. The CDR3 runs to 15 residues. The CDR3 sequence: CASSVVRQGYNEQFF. The DNA of the CDR3 is TGTGCCAGCAGCGTAGTGAGACAGGGATACAATGAGCAGTTCTTC.

This chain links TRBV4-1 with TRBJ1-1; TRBD1 matches 7 bases. V lost 4 bases and J lost 6; bases outside the gene matches: 14. The CDR3 consists of 16 residues. The V gene's germline CDR1 is MGHRA and CDR2 YSYEKL. The CDR3 spells CASSLLRGGQGAEAFF. The CDR3 DNA reads TGCGCCAGCAGCCTTCTCCGGGGCGGGCAGGGGGCTGAAGCTTTCTTT.

The chain links TRBV6-1 to TRBJ1-1; D not resolved. This CDR3 comprises 13 residues. Germline V gives CDR1 MNHNS, CDR2 SASEGT. V lost 3 bases, J lost 1 base, and 6 bases lay in between. The DNA of the CDR3 is TGTGCCAGCAGTGAGAGTAGGAACACTGAAGCTTTCTTT. This gives the protein CASSESRNTEAFF.

The CDR3 protein is CASSYRTGGGPYNEQFF. DNA for the CDR3: TGTGCCAGCAGCTACAGGACTGGGGGCGGACCCTACAATGAGCAGTTCTTC. The V gene is TRBV5-6, the J gene TRBJ2-1, with D perhaps TRBD1 (6 bases). Trimming pared 3 bases from V and 2 bases from J, leaving 18 bases between. Looked up from germline, CDR1 is SGHDT and CDR2 is YYEEEE. The CDR3 is made up of 17 amino acids.